This T cell receptor (beta chain) stems from a study of T cells in Graves' hyperthyroidism and ophthalmopathy. Study results and limitations: In the blood, most expanded thyroid clonotypes above 0.001 appeared as well.

In this sample, this clonotype turned up a few times. What it binds is unknown. TCR beta CDR3 region amplification was performed from RNA transcripts. The TCR CDR3 was amplified in a first-round RT-PCR using the HTBI primer set. TCRdb fed the multiplex PCR reads into MiXCR, producing one record per CDR3 protein. Among approximately 400,000 distinct CDR3 sequences listed, around 16% were seen once. The CDR3 sequence is 21 residues long. The V segment lost 2 bases and the J segment 0 bases; nucleotides outside the gene matches: 12. Looked up from germline, CDR1 is SGHTA and CDR2 is FQGNSA. The receptor comes from a woman between 18 and 29 years old with Graves' hyperthyroidism. The material sequenced was blood. The chain has TRBV7-2 and TRBJ2-1; 14 positions agree with TRBD2. Written as DNA, the CDR3 is TGTGCCAGCAGCTTACGGGGGACTAGCGGGGGACTAATCAGCTCCTACAATGAGCAGTTCTTC. Amino acid sequence: CASSLRGTSGGLISSYNEQFF.